This T cell receptor beta chain appears in the sequencing data of a study of shared clonotypes between healthy human individuals (dated by TCRdb to 2018 to 2021). Describing the broader study: The cohort comprised a couple of women and three men aged 18 to 49 years. Leukapheresis yielded between about 0.85 and 10 billion PBMCs per donor. For each donor, CD4 naive and CD4 memory were each run on three plates, CD8 naive on two plates, and CD8 memory on one plate. To increase sequencing depth and limit assay-specific biases, different laboratories used diverse techniques to prepare libraries and sequence TCR repertoires. To estimate repertoire size and how much clonotype sharing occurs between individuals, the study deeply sequenced the blood TCR repertoires of about 5 healthy adults.

Using the deep immunoSEQ assay, TCR CDR3 regions were amplified from genomic DNA by multiplex PCR. Extracted genomic DNA from each cell subset was spread evenly across all wells of several immunoSEQ 96-well plates, with each plate serving as a replicate. Each replicate PCR for sorted subsets received about 0.2 ug genomic DNA, equal to about 30,000 T cell genomes. Purified libraries were measured with a Qubit 3.0 fluorometer, size-checked on a Bioanalyzer 2100, and measured again with the KAPA Library Quantification kit. Every immunoSEQ 96-well plate was sequenced on a dedicated single-read 150-cycle Illumina NextSeq 550 flow cell. The source study handled its data this way. Because the immunoSEQ output held only junctional sequences and lacked quality scores, the filtering could not match the filtering applied to full-length reads. Sequences were annotated with PyIR, a Python wrapper for IgBLAST v1.9, using IMGT germline references to assign V/J genes and CDR3. Reads with weak V/J assignments (E-value above 1e-6), missing CDR3, stop codons, out-of-frame junctions, or ambiguous translated residues were removed. V3J clonotypes were defined as sequences sharing the same inferred V gene, J gene, and CDR3 amino acid sequence. The percentage overlap between two repertoires was calculated by dividing the number of shared unique clonotypes by the size of the smaller repertoire. Repertoire richness was assessed with RTK rarefaction, the Chao1 estimator, and Recon v2.1 estimates of unobserved clonotypes. For all TCRbeta clonotypes obtained by the gDNA method from a few donors, generation probabilities were computed with OLGA. In TCRdb, the immuneACCESS table is reduced to in-frame sequences with V and J assigned. These tables do not hold every clone; where another copy was compared, an unresolved V gene accounts for under half, and the others remain unexplained. V and J calls plus clone size are reproduced from that table; the DNA served to infer D and trimming. The sample table shows under 2.5 million clones, and 80% to 95% are seen once. Clones ranked in the top ten supply around 0.4% of the sample.

The donors were healthy, HIV-negative adults who had no recently reported acute infections or vaccinations. Every donor was a Caucasian adult living in Nashville, Tennessee, USA. Magnetic negative selection was used to enrich CD4+ T cells, after which naive cells were positively selected on CD45RA and the negative fraction became the memory subset. After blood collection by leukapheresis, PBMCs were isolated using Ficoll-Histopaque density gradient centrifugation and then cryopreserved in the vapor phase of liquid nitrogen. Purity and quantity of every magnetically sorted T cell population were checked by analytical flow cytometry. Genomic DNA was isolated from each sorted fraction and quantified by UV absorbance on a Nanodrop 2000c. Here is what the overall study found, with its caveats: Estimated clonotype richness was generally larger for naive than for memory subsets. Sampling was limited to blood, and TCR repertoires in tissue likely differ from TCR repertoires in blood. The small number of donors limited the genetic and exposure-history diversity represented. Higher generation probabilities were observed for clonotypes shared by all four sorted-subset donors than for non-shared clonotypes. Based on pairwise subsampling, the degree of clonotype sharing among donors was expected to be affected by sequencing depth. Incomplete sequencing was indicated by rarefaction of sorted-subset datasets, despite the large sequencing depth. About 5% of naive CD4, 3.5% of naive CD8, around 2.3% of memory CD4, and around 0.42% of memory CD8 clonotypes were shared across several donors.

A remark on this clone: Its antigen specificity is not known. No much larger clonotype is one base removed from it; base qualities were not supplied. Other nucleotide sequences in the sample specify the same CDR3.

The TCR was taken from a man aged 18 to 29 in good health. Some clones in this sample may be carry-over from other donors' samples. The source material was naive CD4+ T cells from PBMCs. This specimen's cell subset or site label, interpreted: CD45RA+ positively selected.

The DNA is as follows: TGTGCCAGCAGTTACCGGGGACAGGGGGGATACGAGCAGTACTTC. Its protein is CASSYRGQGGYEQYF. The chain couples TRBV6-5 to TRBJ2-7; 11 central bases correspond to TRBD1. CDR1 MNHEY and CDR2 SVGAGI are derived from the germline V gene. The CDR3 holds 15 amino acids from the cysteine to the phenylalanine. This entry keeps only the CDR3 DNA: 45 bases, framed from base 1. Trimming takes 2 bases off V and 4 bases off J; junction bases not matched to a gene: 4.